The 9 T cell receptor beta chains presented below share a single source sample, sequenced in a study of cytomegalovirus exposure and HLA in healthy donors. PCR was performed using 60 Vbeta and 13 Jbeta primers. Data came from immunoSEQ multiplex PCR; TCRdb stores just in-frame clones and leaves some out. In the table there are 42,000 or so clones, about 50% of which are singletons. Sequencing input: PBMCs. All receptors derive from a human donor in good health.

CDR3 amino acids: CAWSWRKNTEAFF. The CDR3 DNA reads TGTGCCTGGAGTTGGCGGAAGAACACTGAAGCTTTCTTT. This chain links TRBV30 with TRBJ1-1; no reliable D call. From germline, CDR1 is GTSNPN and CDR2 SVGIG (reference sequence). The length of the CDR3 is 13 residues. V lost 2 bases, J lost 1 base, and 8 bases lay in between.

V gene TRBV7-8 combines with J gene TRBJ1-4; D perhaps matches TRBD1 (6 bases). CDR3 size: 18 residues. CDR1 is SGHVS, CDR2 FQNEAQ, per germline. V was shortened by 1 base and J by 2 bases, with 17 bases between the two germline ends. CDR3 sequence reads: CASSLVGTGWRTNEKLFF. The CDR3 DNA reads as TGTGCCAGCAGCTTAGTAGGAACAGGGTGGCGTACTAATGAAAAACTGTTTTTT.

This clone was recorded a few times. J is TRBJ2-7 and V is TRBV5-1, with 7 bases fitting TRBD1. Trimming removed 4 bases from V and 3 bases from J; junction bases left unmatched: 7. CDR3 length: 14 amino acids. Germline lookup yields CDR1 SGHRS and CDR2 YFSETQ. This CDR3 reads CASSPRQGDYEQYF. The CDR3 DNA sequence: TGCGCCAGCAGCCCTCGACAGGGCGACTACGAGCAGTACTTC.

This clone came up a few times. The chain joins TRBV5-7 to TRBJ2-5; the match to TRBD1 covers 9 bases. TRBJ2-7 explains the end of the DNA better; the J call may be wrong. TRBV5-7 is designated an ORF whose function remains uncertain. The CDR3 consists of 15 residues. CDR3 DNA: TGTGCCAGCAGCGGGGACAGGGCACCCTCCTACGAGCAGTACTTC. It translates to CASSGDRAPSYEQYF.

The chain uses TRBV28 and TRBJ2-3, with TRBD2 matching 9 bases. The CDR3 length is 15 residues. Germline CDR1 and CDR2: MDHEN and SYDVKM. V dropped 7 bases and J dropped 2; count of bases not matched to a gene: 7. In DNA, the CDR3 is TGTGCCAGCATGGGCGGGGGGGCGTCCACAGATACGCAGTATTTT. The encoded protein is CASMGGGASTDTQYF.

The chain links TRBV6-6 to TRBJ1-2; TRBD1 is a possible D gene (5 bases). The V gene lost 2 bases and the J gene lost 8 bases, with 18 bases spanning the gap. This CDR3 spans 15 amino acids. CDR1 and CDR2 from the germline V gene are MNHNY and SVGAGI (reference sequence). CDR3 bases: TGTGCCAGCAGTTACCGACAGACCCGTACTATGGGCTACACCTTC. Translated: CASSYRQTRTMGYTF.

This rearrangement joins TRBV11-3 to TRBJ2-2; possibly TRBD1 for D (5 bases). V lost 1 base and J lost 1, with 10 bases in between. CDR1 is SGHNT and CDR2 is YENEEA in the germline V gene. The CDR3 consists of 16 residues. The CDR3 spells CASSLGRTKNTGELFF. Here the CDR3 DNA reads TGTGCCAGCAGCTTAGGACGGACAAAGAACACCGGGGAGCTGTTTTTT.

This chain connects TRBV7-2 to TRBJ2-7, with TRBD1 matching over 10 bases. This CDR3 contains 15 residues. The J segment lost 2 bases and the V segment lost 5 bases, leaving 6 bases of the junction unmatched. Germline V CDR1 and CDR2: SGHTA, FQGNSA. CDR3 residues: CASSQVGTGAYEQYF. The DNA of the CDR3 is TGTGCCAGCAGCCAAGTGGGGACAGGGGCCTACGAGCAGTACTTC.

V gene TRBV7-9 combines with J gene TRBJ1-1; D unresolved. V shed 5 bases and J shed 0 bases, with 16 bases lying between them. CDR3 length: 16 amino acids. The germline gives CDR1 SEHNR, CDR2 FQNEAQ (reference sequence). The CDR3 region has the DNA TGTGCCAGCAGCCCAAACGCATTTAGCATGAACACTGAAGCTTTCTTT. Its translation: CASSPNAFSMNTEAFF.